The sequence of this T cell receptor (beta chain) was determined in a study of cytomegalovirus exposure and HLA in healthy donors. The study, taken as a whole, reports: Most TCR sequences showed up rarely, but some public TCRs showed up in many donors. Based on reports, TCR beta sequences accurately predicted HLA-A and HLA-B alleles for most subjects. TCR beta chains numbering under 200 were designated cytomegalovirus-associated.

J was trimmed by 3 bases and V by 4 bases; bases with no gene match: 16. Germline CDR1 reads MGHRA; CDR2 reads YSYEKL. This CDR3 comprises 20 residues. Regarding this clone: Its antigen is as yet unknown.

This PCR relied on a set of 60 Vbeta primers and 13 Jbeta primers. Some clones are missing from TCRdb's copy, which holds only in-frame ones; the method was immunoSEQ multiplex PCR. The table lists some 130,000 clones, more than 75% of them singletons. Sequencing used PBMCs. This chain connects TRBV4-1 to TRBJ2-6; 9 bases map to TRBD2. This clonotype was obtained from a female donor in good health and CMV-seronegative. In DNA, the CDR3 is TGCGCCAGCAGCCTTCCGGGATCCGGCGGGAGGGCAAGTGGGGCCAACGTCCTGACTTTC. This encodes CASSLPGSGGRASGANVLTF.